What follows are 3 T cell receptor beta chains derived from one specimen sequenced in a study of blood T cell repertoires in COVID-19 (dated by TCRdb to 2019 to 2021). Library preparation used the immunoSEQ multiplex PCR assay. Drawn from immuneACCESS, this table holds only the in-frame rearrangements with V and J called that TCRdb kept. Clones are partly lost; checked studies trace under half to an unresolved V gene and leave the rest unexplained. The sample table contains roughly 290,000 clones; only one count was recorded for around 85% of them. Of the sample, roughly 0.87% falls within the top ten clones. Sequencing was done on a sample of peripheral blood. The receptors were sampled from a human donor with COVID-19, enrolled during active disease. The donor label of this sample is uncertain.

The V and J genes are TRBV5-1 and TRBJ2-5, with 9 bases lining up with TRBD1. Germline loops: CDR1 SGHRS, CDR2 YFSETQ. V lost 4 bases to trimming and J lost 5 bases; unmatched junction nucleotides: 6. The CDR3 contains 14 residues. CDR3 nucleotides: TGCGCCAGCAGCCCCCGGACAGGGGATGAGACCCAGTACTTC. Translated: CASSPRTGDETQYF. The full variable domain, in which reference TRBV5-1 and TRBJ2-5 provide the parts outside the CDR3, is KAGVTQTPRYLIKTRGQQVTLSCSPISGHRSVSWYQQTPGQGLQFLFEYFSETQRNKGNFPGRFSGRQFSNSRSEMNVSTLELGDSALYLCASSPRTGDETQYFGPGTRLLVL.

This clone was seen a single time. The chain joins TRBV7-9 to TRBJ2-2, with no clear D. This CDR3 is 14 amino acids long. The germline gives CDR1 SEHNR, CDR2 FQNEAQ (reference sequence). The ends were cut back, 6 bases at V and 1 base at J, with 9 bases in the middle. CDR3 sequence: CASSQTRNTGELFF. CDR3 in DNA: TGTGCCAGCAGTCAGACAAGGAACACCGGGGAGCTGTTTTTT.

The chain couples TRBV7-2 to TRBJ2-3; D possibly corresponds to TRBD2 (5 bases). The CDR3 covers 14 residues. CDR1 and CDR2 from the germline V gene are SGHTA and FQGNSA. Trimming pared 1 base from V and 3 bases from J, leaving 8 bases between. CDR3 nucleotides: TGTGCCAGCAGCTTAGAAAGGGAGACAGATACGCAGTATTTT. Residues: CASSLERETDTQYF.